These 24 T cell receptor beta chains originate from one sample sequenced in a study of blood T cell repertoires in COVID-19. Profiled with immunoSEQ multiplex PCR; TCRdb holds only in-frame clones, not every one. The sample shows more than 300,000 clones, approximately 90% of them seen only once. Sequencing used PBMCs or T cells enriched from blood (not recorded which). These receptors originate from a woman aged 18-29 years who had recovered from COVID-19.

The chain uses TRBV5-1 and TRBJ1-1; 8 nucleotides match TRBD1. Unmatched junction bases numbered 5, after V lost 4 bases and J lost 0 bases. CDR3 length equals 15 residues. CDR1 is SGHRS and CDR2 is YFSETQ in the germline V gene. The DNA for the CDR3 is TGCGCCAGCAGCCCATTGGGACAGGTGAACACTGAAGCTTTCTTT. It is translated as CASSPLGQVNTEAFF.

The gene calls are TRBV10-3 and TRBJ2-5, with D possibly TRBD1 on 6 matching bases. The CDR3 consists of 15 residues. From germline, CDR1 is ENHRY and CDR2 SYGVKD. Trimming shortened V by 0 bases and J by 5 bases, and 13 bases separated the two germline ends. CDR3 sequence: CAISESSAGEETQYF. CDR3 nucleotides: TGTGCCATCAGTGAGTCGTCGGCAGGGGAGGAGACCCAGTACTTC.

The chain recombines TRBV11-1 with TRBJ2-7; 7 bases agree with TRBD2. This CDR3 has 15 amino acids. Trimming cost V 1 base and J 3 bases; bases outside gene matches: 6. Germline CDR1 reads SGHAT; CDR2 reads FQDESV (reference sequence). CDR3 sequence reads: CASSLGLAAFYEQYF. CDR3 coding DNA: TGTGCCAGCAGCTTAGGGCTAGCGGCGTTCTACGAGCAGTACTTC.

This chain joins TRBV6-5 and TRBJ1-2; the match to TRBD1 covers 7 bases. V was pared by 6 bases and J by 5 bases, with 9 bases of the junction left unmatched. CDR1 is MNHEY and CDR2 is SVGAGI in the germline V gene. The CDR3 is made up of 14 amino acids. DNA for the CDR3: TGTGCCAGCAGGCCGGACAGGTACCCTTATGGCTACACCTTC. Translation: CASRPDRYPYGYTF.

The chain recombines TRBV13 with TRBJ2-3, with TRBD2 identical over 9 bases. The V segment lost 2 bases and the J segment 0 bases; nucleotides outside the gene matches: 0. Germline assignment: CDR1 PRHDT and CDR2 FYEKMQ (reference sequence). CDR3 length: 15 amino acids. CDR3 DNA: TGTGCCAGCAGCTTACTAGCGGGAAGCACAGATACGCAGTATTTT. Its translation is CASSLLAGSTDTQYF.

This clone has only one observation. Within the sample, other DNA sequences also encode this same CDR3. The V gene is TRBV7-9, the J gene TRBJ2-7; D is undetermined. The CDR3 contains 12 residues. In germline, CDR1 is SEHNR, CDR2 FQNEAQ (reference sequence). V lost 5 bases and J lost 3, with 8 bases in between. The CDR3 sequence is CASSLTIYEQYF. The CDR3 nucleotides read TGTGCCAGCAGCCTAACTATCTACGAGCAGTACTTC.

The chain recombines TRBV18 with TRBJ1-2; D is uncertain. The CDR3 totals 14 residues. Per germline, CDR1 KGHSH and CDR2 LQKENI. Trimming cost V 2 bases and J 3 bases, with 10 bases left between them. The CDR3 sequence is CASSPYRGDYGYTF. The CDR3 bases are TGTGCCAGCTCACCATACCGGGGTGACTATGGCTACACCTTC.

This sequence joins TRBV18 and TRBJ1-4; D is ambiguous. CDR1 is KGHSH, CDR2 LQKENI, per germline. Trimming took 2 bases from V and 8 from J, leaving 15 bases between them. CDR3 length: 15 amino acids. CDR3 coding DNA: TGTGCCAGCTCACCAGGGAGTTCTCCCACGGAAAAACTGTTTTTT. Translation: CASSPGSSPTEKLFF. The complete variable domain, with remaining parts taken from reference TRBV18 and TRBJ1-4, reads NAGVMQNPRHLVRRRGQEARLRCSPMKGHSHVYWYRQLPEEGLKFMVYLQKENIIDESGMPKERFSAEFPKEGPSILRIQQVVRGDSAAYFCASSPGSSPTEKLFFGSGTQLSVL.

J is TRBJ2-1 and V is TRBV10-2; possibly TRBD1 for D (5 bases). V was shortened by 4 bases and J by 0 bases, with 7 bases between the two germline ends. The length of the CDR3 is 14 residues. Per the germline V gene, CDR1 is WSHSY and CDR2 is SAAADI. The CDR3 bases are TGCGCCAGCAGTGGGGGCAGCTCCTACAATGAGCAGTTCTTC. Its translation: CASSGGSSYNEQFF.

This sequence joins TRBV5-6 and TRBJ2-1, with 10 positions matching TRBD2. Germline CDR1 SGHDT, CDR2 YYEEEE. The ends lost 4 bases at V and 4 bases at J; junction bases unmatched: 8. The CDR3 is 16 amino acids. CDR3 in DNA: TGTGCCAGCAGCCAAAGAGCGGGAGGGACATACAATGAGCAGTTCTTC. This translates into CASSQRAGGTYNEQFF.

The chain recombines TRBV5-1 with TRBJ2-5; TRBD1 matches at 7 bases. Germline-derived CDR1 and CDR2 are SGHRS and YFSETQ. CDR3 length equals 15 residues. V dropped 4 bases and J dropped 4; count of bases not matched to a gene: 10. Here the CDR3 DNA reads TGCGCCAGCAGCATAATGGGACAGTTGGGAGAGACCCAGTACTTC. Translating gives CASSIMGQLGETQYF.

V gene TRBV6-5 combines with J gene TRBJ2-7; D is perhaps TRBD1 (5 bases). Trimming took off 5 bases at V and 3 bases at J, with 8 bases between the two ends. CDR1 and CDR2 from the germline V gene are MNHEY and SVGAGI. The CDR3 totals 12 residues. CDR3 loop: CASSPRDYEQYF. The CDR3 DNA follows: TGTGCCAGCAGTCCCAGGGACTACGAGCAGTACTTC.

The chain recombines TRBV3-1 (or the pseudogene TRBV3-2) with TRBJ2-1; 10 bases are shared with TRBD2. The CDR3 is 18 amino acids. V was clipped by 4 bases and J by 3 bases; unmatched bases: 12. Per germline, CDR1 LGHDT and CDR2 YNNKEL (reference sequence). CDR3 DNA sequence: TGTGCCAGCAGCCCCGCGGCTAGCGGGGGAAAATTCTACAATGAGCAGTTCTTC. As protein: CASSPAASGGKFYNEQFF.

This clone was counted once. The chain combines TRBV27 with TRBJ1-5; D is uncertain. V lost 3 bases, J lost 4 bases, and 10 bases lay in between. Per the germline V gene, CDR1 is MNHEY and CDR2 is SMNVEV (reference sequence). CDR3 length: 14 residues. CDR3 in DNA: TGTGCCAGCAGTTTTTTTGGCTCTAATCAGCCCCAGCATTTT. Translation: CASSFFGSNQPQHF.

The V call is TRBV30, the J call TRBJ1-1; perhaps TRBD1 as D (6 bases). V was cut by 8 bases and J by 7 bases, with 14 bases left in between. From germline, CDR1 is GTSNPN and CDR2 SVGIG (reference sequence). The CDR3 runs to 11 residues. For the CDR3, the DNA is TGTGCCATAGACAGGCAGGGTGAAGCTTTCTTT. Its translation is CAIDRQGEAFF.

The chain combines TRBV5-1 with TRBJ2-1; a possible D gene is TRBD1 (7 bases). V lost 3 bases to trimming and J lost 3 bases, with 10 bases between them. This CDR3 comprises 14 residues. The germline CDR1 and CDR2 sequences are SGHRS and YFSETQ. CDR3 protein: CASSSGGNYNEQFF. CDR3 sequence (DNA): TGCGCCAGCAGCTCAGGGGGGAACTACAATGAGCAGTTCTTC.

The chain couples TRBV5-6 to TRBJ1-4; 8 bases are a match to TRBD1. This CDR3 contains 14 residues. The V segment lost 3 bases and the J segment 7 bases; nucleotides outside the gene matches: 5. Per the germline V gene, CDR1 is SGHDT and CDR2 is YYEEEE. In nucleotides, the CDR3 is TGTGCCAGCAGCTCTAGACAGGGGTTTGAAAAACTGTTTTTT. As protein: CASSSRQGFEKLFF.

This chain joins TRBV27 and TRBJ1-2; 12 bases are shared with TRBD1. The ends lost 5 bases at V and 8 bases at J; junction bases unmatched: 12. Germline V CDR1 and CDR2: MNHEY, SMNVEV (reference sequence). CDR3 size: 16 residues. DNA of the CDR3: TGTGCCAGCAGTGTAACCAGGGACAGGGGGCGTCAGGGCTACACCTTC. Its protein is CASSVTRDRGRQGYTF.

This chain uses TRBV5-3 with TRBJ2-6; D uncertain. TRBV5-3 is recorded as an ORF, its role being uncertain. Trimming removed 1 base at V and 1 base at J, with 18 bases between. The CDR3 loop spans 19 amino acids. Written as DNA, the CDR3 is TGTGCCAGAAGCTTGAGTTGGGTGCTAGTTCCTTCTGGGGCCAACGTCCTGACTTTC. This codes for CARSLSWVLVPSGANVLTF.

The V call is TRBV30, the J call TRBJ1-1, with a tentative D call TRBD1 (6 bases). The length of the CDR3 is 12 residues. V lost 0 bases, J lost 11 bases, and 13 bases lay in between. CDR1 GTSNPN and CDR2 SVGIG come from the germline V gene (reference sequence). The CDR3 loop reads CAWSVSGVGAFF. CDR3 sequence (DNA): TGTGCCTGGAGTGTATCAGGGGTTGGGGCTTTCTTT.

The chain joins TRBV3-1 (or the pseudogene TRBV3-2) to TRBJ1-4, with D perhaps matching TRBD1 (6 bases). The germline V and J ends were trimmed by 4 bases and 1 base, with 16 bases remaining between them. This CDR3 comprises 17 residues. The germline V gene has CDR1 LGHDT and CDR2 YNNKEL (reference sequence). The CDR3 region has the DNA TGTGCCAGCAGCCCGCAACAGGGTGAGATAACTAATGAAAAACTGTTTTTT. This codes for CASSPQQGEITNEKLFF.

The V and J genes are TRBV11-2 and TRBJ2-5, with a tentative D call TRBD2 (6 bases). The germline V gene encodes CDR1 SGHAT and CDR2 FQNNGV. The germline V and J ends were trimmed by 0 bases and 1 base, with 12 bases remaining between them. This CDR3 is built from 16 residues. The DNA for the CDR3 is TGTGCCAGCAGCTTAGACCGACTAGTAGGCCAAGAGACCCAGTACTTC. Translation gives CASSLDRLVGQETQYF.

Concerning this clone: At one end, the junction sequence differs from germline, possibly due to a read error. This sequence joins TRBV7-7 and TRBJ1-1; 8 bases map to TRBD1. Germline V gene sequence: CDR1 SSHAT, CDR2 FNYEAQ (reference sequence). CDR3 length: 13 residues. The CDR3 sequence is CASSRTGGTEAFF. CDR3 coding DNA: TGTGCTAGCAGCCGTACAGGGGGCACTGAAGCTTTCTTT.

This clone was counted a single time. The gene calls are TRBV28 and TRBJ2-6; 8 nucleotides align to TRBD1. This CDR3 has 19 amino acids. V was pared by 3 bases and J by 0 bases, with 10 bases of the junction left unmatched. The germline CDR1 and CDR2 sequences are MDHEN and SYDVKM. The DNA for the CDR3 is TGTGCCAGCAGTTTTCGACAGGGGACACCTTTCTCTGGGGCCAACGTCCTGACTTTC. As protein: CASSFRQGTPFSGANVLTF.